This T cell receptor (beta chain) was sequenced during a study of regulatory dendritic cells for organ transplantation. Study-wide results and limits: Among resting subsets, memory CD8+ cells contained the most alloreactive clonotypes. Memory CD8+ clonal expansion seemed more limited with regulatory than mature dendritic cells.

Naive CD45RA+ and memory CD45RO+ CD4+ or CD8+ T cells were FACS-sorted. Libraries were prepared by immunoSEQ multiplex PCR; TCRdb keeps only in-frame clonotypes and omits some of them. The table lists about 38,000 clones, about 89% of them singletons. Concerning this clone: Its antigen remains unidentified.

Material: naive CD8+ T cells from blood. Specified subset: CD45RA+ naive T cells. The TCR comes from a human donor in good health.

The CDR3 region is CASSPTPGQALYGYTF. DNA for the CDR3: TGTGCCAGCAGCCCCACACCCGGTCAGGCTCTCTATGGCTACACCTTC. This chain connects TRBV13 to TRBJ1-2; D unclear. CDR3 length: 16 amino acids. Trimming shortened V by 5 bases and J by 4 bases, and 20 bases separated the two germline ends. Germline CDR1 and CDR2: PRHDT and FYEKMQ (reference sequence).